This paragraph covers one T cell receptor (beta chain) sequence. At one end the junction does not follow the germline gene, possibly because of a read error. Time point described: newly diagnosed GD, antithyroid drugs for less than 3 months. PBMC RNA served as the TCR library source. This entry comes from a study of regulatory T cells in long-lasting Graves disease. Germline loops: CDR1 SGHRS, CDR2 YFSETQ. This CDR3 comprises 13 residues. Building the TCR beta libraries relied on iRepertoire HTBI primers, and CDR3 regions underwent Arm-PCR. Each CDR3 protein gets one entry after TCRdb re-called the multiplex PCR reads with MiXCR. The sample carries under 450,000 distinct CDR3 sequences, 16% recorded once. These records were also assigned to another study, of T cells in Graves' hyperthyroidism and ophthalmopathy. That paper notes: HTBI primers were employed in a first-round RT-PCR of the TCR CDR3.

This TCR derives from a woman aged 18 to 35 with Graves disease. V is TRBV5-1 and J is TRBJ2-1; the D is unclear. This sample comprised peripheral blood mononuclear cells (PBMCs), obtained at new diagnosis, from a patient treated with antithyroid drugs. The chain's CDR3 is CASSLVLNNERFF. CDR3 DNA: TGCGCCAGCAGCTTGGTACTCAACAATGAGCGGTTCTTC.